The sequence of this T cell receptor beta chain was determined in a study of cytomegalovirus exposure and HLA in healthy donors. Background on the study: A previous analysis identified about 110 million unique TCR beta sequences derived from some 170 million T cells. Study-level points and caveats: A missense variant in DCLRE1C was later tied to TCR beta V- and J-gene trimming.

Points on this clone: Antigen specificity is unknown.

The study ran its PCR with 60 Vbeta and 13 Jbeta primers. Profiling relied on immunoSEQ multiplex PCR, and the TCRdb table lists in-frame clones only, not all of them. The table shows some 150,000 clones, with less than 80% occurring only once. J lost 7 bases, V lost 4 bases, and 12 bases had no gene match. This CDR3 spans 17 amino acids. Germline V gene data show CDR1 as SGHDT and CDR2 as YYEEEE. V gene TRBV5-6 combines with J gene TRBJ2-5; 14 bases map to TRBD2. This clonotype was sampled from a female donor in good health and CMV-seronegative. The material sequenced was PBMCs. The CDR3 protein is CASSPPGLAGVRGTQYF. CDR3 sequence (DNA): TGTGCCAGCAGCCCCCCGGGACTAGCGGGGGTACGGGGGACCCAGTACTTC.